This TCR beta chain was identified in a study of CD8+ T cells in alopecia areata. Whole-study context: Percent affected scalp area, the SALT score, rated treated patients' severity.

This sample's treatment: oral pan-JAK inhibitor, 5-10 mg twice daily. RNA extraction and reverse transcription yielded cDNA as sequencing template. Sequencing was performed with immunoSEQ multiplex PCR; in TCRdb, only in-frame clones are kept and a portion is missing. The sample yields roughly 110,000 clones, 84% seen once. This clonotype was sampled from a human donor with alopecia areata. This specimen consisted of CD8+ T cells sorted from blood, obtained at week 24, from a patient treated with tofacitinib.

The CDR3 nucleotides read TGTGCCAGCAGCCCTGGTGGTAGCCCTGAGCAGTTCTTC. Its protein product is CASSPGGSPEQFF. This chain links TRBV7-9 with TRBJ2-1; D not certain. Germline CDR1 SEHNR, CDR2 FQNEAQ (reference sequence). Between the trimmed V and J ends, which lost 5 bases and 9 bases, there was a span of 14 bases. This CDR3 has 13 amino acids.